The source of this T cell receptor beta chain is a study of blood T cell repertoires in COVID-19 (TCRdb year 2020). Concerning the study at large: Samples from collaborators originated in the United States, Italy and Spain and spanned both the acute and convalescent phases of COVID-19. A de-identified subject ID, COVID-19 status, age in years and sex were almost always included in the sample metadata. The repertoires were made available in a free public database intended to serve as a resource for research on the immune response to SARS-CoV-2. Deeply sampled blood TCRbeta repertoires from subjects exposed to, actively infected with, or recovered from COVID-19 were included in the dataset. The prospective study material was composed of cDNA or gDNA derived from T cells, B-cell-depleted T cells, or PBMCs. Where available, HLA class I and class II types were taken from metadata supplied by the sample provider and were not determined by assay-based typing. Samples came from the ongoing ImmuneRACE study (first 160 participants) plus 1,254 subjects from 6 global collaborators. Broader findings and caveats from the paper: The amount of clinical and demographic metadata varied by source and participant and was provided uncurated.

TCRbeta CDR3 regions were amplified from genomic DNA by means of the immunoSEQ Assay, a bias-controlled multiplex PCR. On the authors' methods: Within the assay, amplification of reference gene primers was used to estimate how many nucleated cells each sample contained. Sequence reads were collapsed and filtered to measure the absolute abundance of every unique TCRbeta CDR3 rearrangement. For each sample, productive Simpson clonality was calculated by taking the square root of Simpson's diversity index across productive rearrangements. Imported from immuneACCESS, the table was reduced by TCRdb to in-frame sequences with V and J called. These copies leave out some clones; in studies compared against another copy, an unresolved V gene accounts for under half, and the cause of the remainder is not known. The D gene and trimming were derived from the DNA, and the V and J assignments and clone size from that table. The sample table shows a few hundred thousand clones, and about 92% are seen once. The top ten clonotypes cover 18% of the sample.

Participants in the prospective study were aged roughly 18 to 89 years, lived in 24 United States geographic areas, and enrolled through a virtual design. In the prospective study, participants were assigned to cohorts based on the clinical history participants reported in a screening survey and a study questionnaire. For ImmuneRACE Cohort 3, a participant was defined as recovered based on two consecutive negative NP/OP PCR tests, clearance by a healthcare professional, or resolution of symptoms. Mobile phlebotomists in the prospective study collected whole blood, serum and a nasopharyngeal or oropharyngeal swab from every participant. Prospective study participants could optionally give additional blood draws and questionnaires over a roughly two-month period. Prospective study blood samples were shipped either frozen or at room temperature before DNA extraction. Notes on this clone: The clone's antigen remains unknown. No base-level quality is on record; no much larger clone is a single base apart.

Unmatched junction bases come to 12, with V trimmed by 2 bases and J by 3 bases. The CDR3, from cysteine to phenylalanine, totals 18 residues. Only the CDR3 part of the read is kept: 54 bases, read in frame from the first base. CDR1 SGHRS and CDR2 YFSETQ were looked up in the germline V gene. Material for sequencing was PBMCs or T cells enriched from blood (not recorded which). This clonotype was sampled from a woman aged 25-40 years who had recovered from COVID-19. This sequence uses TRBV5-1 and TRBJ2-3, with 10 bases aligning to TRBD2. The CDR3 sequence is CASSFGLAGVSFTDTQYF. The DNA sequence is as follows: TGCGCCAGCAGCTTCGGGCTAGCGGGAGTTTCTTTTACAGATACGCAGTATTTT.